A selection of T cell receptor beta chains follows, all from one sample in a study of blood T cells in healthy people across ages. TCRdb fed the 5' RACE reads into MiXCR, producing one record per CDR3 protein. This sample has some 920,000 distinct CDR3 sequences, with about 51% found just once. What was sequenced was blood. The source is a woman aged 55-69 years in good health. Both conserved end residues are part of each CDR3. The order of the fields is CDR3 protein, CDR3 DNA, J gene, D gene, V gene, clone size. The D gene is left open where the match is weak. Rows give clone size only sometimes, using once, few, many, or a class for an expanded clone.

CDR3aa: CASSPNRETQYF; CDR3nt: TGCGCCAGCAGCCCTAATCGGGAGACCCAGTACTTC; j_gene: TRBJ2-5; d_gene: .; v_gene: TRBV5-1; abundance: .
CDR3aa: CSVLDSYGYTF; CDR3nt: TGCAGTGTCCTGGACAGCTATGGCTACACCTTC; j_gene: TRBJ1-2; d_gene: .; v_gene: TRBV20-1; abundance: .
CDR3aa: CASSQSIGTQYF; CDR3nt: TGTGCCAGCAGTCAATCCATCGGGACCCAGTACTTC; j_gene: TRBJ2-5; d_gene: .; v_gene: TRBV12-3/TRBV12-4; abundance: .
CDR3aa: CASSDLRESLADEQFF; CDR3nt: TGTGCCAGCAGTGATTTGCGGGAGAGTCTCGCGGATGAGCAGTTCTTC; j_gene: TRBJ2-1; d_gene: TRBD2; v_gene: TRBV6-1; abundance: .
CDR3aa: CASSHSSGILSEQYF; CDR3nt: TGTGCCAGCAGCCATTCAAGCGGGATATTGAGCGAGCAGTACTTC; j_gene: TRBJ2-7; d_gene: TRBD2; v_gene: TRBV4-2; abundance: .
CDR3aa: CSARPGSGYGCTF; CDR3nt: TGCAGTGCTAGGCCCGGCAGCGGCTATGGCTGCACCTTC; j_gene: TRBJ1-2; d_gene: .; v_gene: TRBV20-1; abundance: .
CDR3aa: CASSALDREETQYF; CDR3nt: TGTGCCAGCAGCGCCCTCGACAGAGAAGAGACCCAGTACTTC; j_gene: TRBJ2-5; d_gene: .; v_gene: TRBV7-9; abundance: .
CDR3aa: CASSVDQGPYEQYF; CDR3nt: TGTGCCAGCAGCGTAGATCAAGGACCCTACGAGCAGTACTTC; j_gene: TRBJ2-7; d_gene: .; v_gene: TRBV9; abundance: .
CDR3aa: CSVSIFAGPGGEQYF; CDR3nt: TGCAGTGTTTCAATTTTTGCGGGACCGGGGGGCGAGCAGTACTTC; j_gene: TRBJ2-7; d_gene: TRBD2; v_gene: TRBV20-1; abundance: few
CDR3aa: CATRGGSGANTGELFF; CDR3nt: TGTGCCACCAGGGGAGGTAGCGGGGCGAACACCGGGGAGCTGTTTTTT; j_gene: TRBJ2-2; d_gene: TRBD2; v_gene: TRBV10-3; abundance: .
CDR3aa: CASSHALPIRGSYEQYF; CDR3nt: TGCGCCAGCAGCCATGCCCTTCCCATACGGGGGTCCTACGAGCAGTACTTC; j_gene: TRBJ2-7; d_gene: .; v_gene: TRBV4-1; abundance: few
CDR3aa: CASSESDRYRGNEQFF; CDR3nt: TGTGCCAGCAGTGAATCCGACAGGTATAGAGGCAATGAGCAGTTCTTC; j_gene: TRBJ2-1; d_gene: .; v_gene: TRBV25-1; abundance: few
CDR3aa: CASSLGIRATDTQYF; CDR3nt: TGTGCCAGCAGCTTGGGGATCAGGGCCACAGATACGCAGTATTTT; j_gene: TRBJ2-3; d_gene: .; v_gene: TRBV5-6; abundance: .
CDR3aa: CASSQGIAGNQETQYF; CDR3nt: TGTGCCAGCAGCCAAGGGATAGCGGGGAATCAGGAGACCCAGTACTTC; j_gene: TRBJ2-5; d_gene: TRBD2; v_gene: TRBV3-1; abundance: few
CDR3aa: CASSQAAWGQGETQYF; CDR3nt: TGCGCCAGCAGCCAAGCCGCGTGGGGACAGGGGGAGACCCAGTACTTC; j_gene: TRBJ2-5; d_gene: TRBD1; v_gene: TRBV4-1; abundance: few
CDR3aa: CASRRPYEQYF; CDR3nt: TGTGCCAGCAGACGGCCCTACGAGCAGTACTTC; j_gene: TRBJ2-7; d_gene: .; v_gene: TRBV6-1; abundance: .
CDR3aa: CASSRENRKETQYF; CDR3nt: TGTGCCAGCAGTCGGGAAAATAGAAAAGAGACCCAGTACTTC; j_gene: TRBJ2-5; d_gene: .; v_gene: TRBV12-3/TRBV12-4; abundance: .
CDR3aa: CASSPLGQASSGANVLTF; CDR3nt: TGCGCCAGCAGCCCCTTGGGGCAGGCCAGCTCTGGGGCCAACGTCCTGACTTTC; j_gene: TRBJ2-6; d_gene: .; v_gene: TRBV4-3; abundance: few
CDR3aa: CASSVGGAEKLFF; CDR3nt: TGTGCCAGCAGCGTAGGAGGGGCCGAAAAACTGTTTTTT; j_gene: TRBJ1-4; d_gene: .; v_gene: TRBV9; abundance: .
CDR3aa: CASRFHSGTGGYGTEAFF; CDR3nt: TGTGCCAGCAGATTCCACTCCGGGACAGGGGGCTATGGCACTGAAGCTTTCTTT; j_gene: TRBJ1-1; d_gene: TRBD1; v_gene: TRBV28; abundance: .
CDR3aa: CASRKPGLPPLNTEAFF; CDR3nt: TGTGCCAGCAGAAAGCCGGGACTGCCCCCATTGAACACTGAAGCTTTCTTT; j_gene: TRBJ1-1; d_gene: .; v_gene: TRBV28; abundance: .
CDR3aa: CSASGLAAQKMVNEQYF; CDR3nt: TGCAGTGCTAGCGGACTAGCGGCTCAAAAAATGGTGAATGAGCAGTACTTC; j_gene: TRBJ2-5; d_gene: TRBD2; v_gene: TRBV20-1; abundance: .
CDR3aa: CASSQDGSNYGYTF; CDR3nt: TGCGCCAGCAGCCAGGACGGTTCTAACTATGGCTACACCTTC; j_gene: TRBJ1-2; d_gene: .; v_gene: TRBV4-1; abundance: .
CDR3aa: CASQDFYEQYF; CDR3nt: TGTGCCAGCCAGGACTTCTACGAGCAGTACTTC; j_gene: TRBJ2-7; d_gene: .; v_gene: TRBV6-2/TRBV6-3; abundance: .
CDR3aa: CSVIPSGTYEQYF; CDR3nt: TGCAGCGTTATCCCTAGCGGTACCTACGAGCAGTACTTC; j_gene: TRBJ2-7; d_gene: TRBD2; v_gene: TRBV29-1; abundance: .
CDR3aa: CASSSYSSGSFQETQYF; CDR3nt: TGTGCCAGCTCCAGCTACTCTAGCGGGAGCTTCCAAGAGACCCAGTACTTC; j_gene: TRBJ2-5; d_gene: TRBD2; v_gene: TRBV18; abundance: many
CDR3aa: CACSLVPGLGLYEQYF; CDR3nt: TGTGCCTGCAGCTTAGTACCCGGACTAGGACTCTACGAGCAGTACTTC; j_gene: TRBJ2-7; d_gene: TRBD2; v_gene: TRBV11-1; abundance: .
CDR3aa: CASLTRGRYERLFF; CDR3nt: TGTGCCAGCCTCACAAGGGGGCGCTATGAAAGACTGTTTTTT; j_gene: TRBJ1-4; d_gene: .; v_gene: TRBV21-1; abundance: .
CDR3aa: CASTRGPGGNWETQYF; CDR3nt: TGTGCCAGCACCCGCGGCCCGGGCGGAAACTGGGAGACCCAGTACTTC; j_gene: TRBJ2-5; d_gene: .; v_gene: TRBV6-2/TRBV6-3; abundance: once
CDR3aa: CASSLTTGLGNEQFF; CDR3nt: TGCGCCAGCAGCCTGACGACAGGGTTGGGCAATGAGCAGTTCTTC; j_gene: TRBJ2-1; d_gene: TRBD1; v_gene: TRBV4-1; abundance: .
CDR3aa: CASSYSSRQETQYF; CDR3nt: TGTGCCAGCAGTTACTCTTCGAGGCAAGAGACCCAGTACTTC; j_gene: TRBJ2-5; d_gene: .; v_gene: TRBV6-2/TRBV6-3; abundance: .
CDR3aa: CASSQDWDYRDNEQFF; CDR3nt: TGTGCCAGCAGCCAAGATTGGGACTACCGGGACAATGAGCAGTTCTTC; j_gene: TRBJ2-1; d_gene: TRBD2; v_gene: TRBV3-1; abundance: few